Listed below are T cell receptor beta chains from one sample, sequenced in a study of blood T cell repertoires in COVID-19. Measured with immunoSEQ multiplex PCR; TCRdb has only the in-frame clones, and not every one. The profile shows about 670,000 clones, 85% to 90% of them singletons. Sequencing was performed on peripheral blood. The receptor set was obtained from a woman aged 18-35 years with acute or convalescent COVID-19. The CDR3 runs from the conserved cysteine through the conserved F or W. A D gene is named only where the DNA matches it firmly.

v_call	j_call	d_call	cdr3_aa	cdr3_nt
TRBV30	TRBJ1-1	NA	CAWRETGLVAFF	TGTGCCTGGAGAGAGACAGGTTTGGTCGCTTTCTTT
TRBV3-1/TRBV3-2	TRBJ1-4	NA	CASSHGEKLFF	TGTGCCAGCAGCCACGGTGAAAAACTGTTTTTT
TRBV6-1	TRBJ1-2	TRBD1	CASSELRTGDGYTF	TGTGCCAGCAGTGAACTTCGGACAGGGGATGGCTACACCTTC
TRBV5-4	TRBJ1-2	NA	CASSQQVSLGYTF	TGTGCCAGCAGCCAACAGGTCTCCTTGGGCTACACCTTC
TRBV6-2/TRBV6-3	TRBJ2-2	NA	CASSYSQRHTGELFF	TGTGCCAGCAGTTACTCTCAGCGGCACACCGGGGAGCTGTTTTTT
TRBV30	TRBJ1-5	NA	CAWSAELYSNQPQHF	TGTGCCTGGAGCGCCGAGCTTTATAGCAATCAGCCCCAGCATTTT
TRBV3-1/TRBV3-2	TRBJ1-4	TRBD1	CASSHRIPGQGNEKLFF	TGTGCCAGCAGCCATCGAATCCCGGGACAGGGTAATGAAAAACTGTTTTTT
TRBV24-1	TRBJ1-1	NA	CATSQGTEAFF	TGTGCCACCAGTCAGGGAACTGAAGCTTTCTTT
TRBV19	TRBJ2-2	TRBD1	CASSIQGTGSTGELFF	TGTGCCAGTAGTATTCAGGGGACAGGGTCCACCGGGGAGCTGTTTTTT
TRBV30	TRBJ1-5	TRBD1	CAWSGQGDQPQHF	TGTGCCTGGAGTGGTCAGGGGGACCAGCCCCAGCATTTT
TRBV10-3	TRBJ1-1	TRBD1	CAISGDSRAEAFF	TGTGCCATCAGTGGGGACAGTAGGGCTGAAGCTTTCTTT